One and the same sample provided the 24 T cell receptor beta chains below, sequenced in a study of response to subunit inactivated influenza vaccine. TCRdb re-derived calls from the RT-PCR reads in MiXCR, one entry per CDR3 protein. The sample records hundreds of thousands of distinct CDR3 sequences, 25% being singletons. This specimen was CD4+ T cells sorted from PBMCs, taken 5 to 6 days after vaccination. Source of these receptors: a man between 50 and 59 years old who received an inactivated influenza vaccine.

The rearrangement uses TRBV10-3 and TRBJ2-1; TRBD2 matches 12 bases. CDR1 is ENHRY and CDR2 is SYGVKD in the germline V gene. Germline trimming cut 6 bases from V and 6 bases from J; bases unmatched to any gene: 6. The CDR3 runs 15 residues. In DNA form, the CDR3 reads TGTGCCATCAGCACGACTAGCGGGAGTCCCAATGAGCAGTTCTTC. This encodes CAISTTSGSPNEQFF.

There are a few counts of this clonotype. The chain couples TRBV5-1 to TRBJ2-6, with TRBD1 identical over 9 bases. The CDR3 is 17 amino acids. CDR1 and CDR2 from the germline V gene are SGHRS and YFSETQ. The junction had 5 bases not matched to a gene; V was cut back by 4 bases and J by 0 bases. The CDR3 nucleotides read TGCGCCAGCAGCGTGGGACAGGGCCTCTCTGGGGCCAACGTCCTGACTTTC. Amino acids: CASSVGQGLSGANVLTF.

V is TRBV9 and J is TRBJ2-7; TRBD1 agrees at 7 bases. The V gene end was trimmed by 0 bases and the J gene end by 6 bases; junction bases not matched to a gene: 6. CDR3 length equals 14 residues. The V gene's germline CDR1 is SGDLS and CDR2 YYNGEE. The CDR3 coding sequence is TGTGCCAGCAGCGTAGTTCATAGACAGGGCGAGCAGTACTTC. Its protein is CASSVVHRQGEQYF. Full variable domain (rest looked up from reference TRBV9 and TRBJ2-7): DSGVTQTPKHLITATGQRVTLRCSPRSGDLSVYWYQQSLDQGLQFLIQYYNGEERAKGNILERFSAQQFPDLHSELNLSSLELGDSALYFCASSVVHRQGEQYFGPGTRLTVT.

CDR3 protein: CASGLVAGTGLRTEAFF. CDR3 nucleotides: TGTGCTAGTGGTTTGGTTGCCGGGACCGGGCTTCGCACTGAAGCTTTCTTT. The chain combines TRBV12-5 with TRBJ1-1; possibly TRBD1 for D (5 bases). The V end lost 0 bases, the J end lost 4 bases, and 18 bases lay between the germline ends. The CDR3 is 17 amino acids. Germline CDR1 is LGHNT and CDR2 is FRNRAP.

The chain is built from TRBV20-1 and TRBJ2-2; D gene ambiguous. Germline V gives CDR1 DFQATT, CDR2 SNEGSKA (reference sequence). Deletions cut 0 bases from V and 6 bases from J, with 8 bases between. The CDR3 is 13 residues long. The CDR3 reads CSARDRVPGELFF. CDR3 sequence (DNA): TGCAGTGCTAGAGATCGTGTCCCCGGGGAGCTGTTTTTT.

This chain links TRBV7-2 with TRBJ2-7; 8 positions match TRBD1. J lost 9 bases, V lost 5 bases, and 3 bases had no gene match. The CDR3 totals 11 residues. Germline V gene sequence: CDR1 SGHTA, CDR2 FQGNSA. As DNA, the CDR3 is TGTGCCAGCAGCGCCGGACAGGGGCAGTACTTC. Amino acids: CASSAGQGQYF. Full variable domain (outside the CDR3, taken from reference TRBV7-2 and TRBJ2-7): GAGVSQSPSNKVTEKGKDVELRCDPISGHTALYWYRQSLGQGLEFLIYFQGNSAPDKSGLPSDRFSAERTGGSVSTLTIQRTQQEDSAVYLCASSAGQGQYFGPGTRLTVT.

The CDR3 protein is CASSSGLADTDTQYF. The CDR3 region has the DNA TGTGCCAGCAGCTCGGGACTAGCGGACACAGATACGCAGTATTTT. The rearrangement links TRBV5-6 to TRBJ2-3; 11 positions agree with TRBD2. Germline V CDR1 and CDR2: SGHDT, YYEEEE. This CDR3 region has 15 residues. After removal of 3 bases from V and 2 bases from J, the junction contained 2 bases not matched to a gene.

The rearrangement links TRBV28 to TRBJ2-6; the D is unclear. The CDR3 contains 14 residues. CDR1 MDHEN and CDR2 SYDVKM come from the germline V gene. V was shortened by 7 bases and J by 0 bases, with 7 bases between the two germline ends. CDR3 loop: CASMIRSGANVLTF. The DNA for the CDR3 is TGTGCCAGCATGATACGCTCTGGGGCCAACGTCCTGACTTTC.

This clonotype has a handful of counts. The chain employs TRBV7-9 and TRBJ1-4; a weak D match, TRBD1 (5 bases). The V and J ends lost 1 base and 5 bases respectively, with 8 bases between them. Germline values: CDR1 SEHNR, CDR2 FQNEAQ (reference sequence). The CDR3 has 14 amino acids. CDR3 bases: TGTGCCAGCAGCTTAGTGGGGGACAATGAAAAACTGTTTTTT. It is translated as CASSLVGDNEKLFF.

This rearrangement joins TRBV29-1 to TRBJ2-3; D may match TRBD1 or TRBD2 (5 bases each). V lost 3 bases to trimming and J lost 3 bases, with 10 bases between them. The CDR3 runs to 13 residues. CDR1 is SQVTM and CDR2 is ANQGSEA in the germline V gene. The CDR3 DNA is TGCAGCGTTGAGGGGGTTGAAACAGATACGCAGTATTTT. It translates to CSVEGVETDTQYF.

The table lists this clonotype with many counts. In DNA, the CDR3 is TGTGCCAGCAGACCCCACTCGGCCGCGGGCGAGCAGTACTTC. This translates into CASRPHSAAGEQYF. J is TRBJ2-7 and V is TRBV12-3 or TRBV12-4, with a tentative D call TRBD2 (5 bases). The CDR3 has 14 residues. The ends were cut back, 6 bases at V and 6 bases at J, with 18 bases in the middle.

This rearrangement joins TRBV11-2 to TRBJ2-1; 7 nucleotides line up with TRBD1. The germline gives CDR1 SGHAT, CDR2 FQNNGV. The CDR3 sequence is 16 residues long. Germline trimming cut 4 bases from V and 3 bases from J; bases unmatched to any gene: 9. Here the CDR3 DNA reads TGTGCCAGCAGCTCCGAGACAGGGACAAACTACAATGAGCAGTTCTTC. Its protein is CASSSETGTNYNEQFF. Full variable domain (remainder filled in from reference TRBV11-2 and TRBJ2-1): EAGVAQSPRYKIIEKRQSVAFWCNPISGHATLYWYQQILGQGPKLLIQFQNNGVVDDSQLPKDRFSAERLKGVDSTLKIQPAKLEDSAVYLCASSSETGTNYNEQFFGPGTRLTVL.

This clonotype has a handful of counts. The rearrangement uses TRBV11-1 and TRBJ2-1, with 11 bases fitting TRBD2. The CDR3 consists of 19 residues. The J segment lost 6 bases and the V segment lost 2 bases, leaving 15 bases of the junction unmatched. The germline V gene has CDR1 SGHAT and CDR2 FQDESV (reference sequence). This CDR3 reads CASSLLASGGFREPNEQFF. In DNA form, the CDR3 reads TGTGCCAGCAGCTTACTGGCTAGCGGGGGGTTTAGAGAACCCAATGAGCAGTTCTTC.

The genes are TRBV20-1 and TRBJ2-3; 8 nucleotides match TRBD2. The CDR3 length is 14 residues. Germline loops: CDR1 DFQATT, CDR2 SNEGSKA (reference sequence). J lost 3 bases, V lost 1 base, and 3 bases had no gene match. The CDR3 is CSARGGRSTDTQYF. The DNA of the CDR3 is TGCAGTGCTAGAGGCGGGAGGTCTACAGATACGCAGTATTTT.

V is TRBV27 and J is TRBJ2-1; 11 bases are a match to TRBD2. Trimming took 3 bases from V and 9 from J; bases not matched to a gene: 10. The CDR3 totals 16 residues. CDR1 and CDR2 from the germline V gene are MNHEY and SMNVEV (reference sequence). The CDR3 is CASSFQTSGASTEQFF. In DNA form, the CDR3 reads TGTGCCAGCAGTTTCCAGACTAGCGGGGCATCCACTGAGCAGTTCTTC.

The rearrangement joins TRBV4-2 to TRBJ1-2, with TRBD1 matching 7 bases. Germline V gene sequence: CDR1 LGHNA, CDR2 YNFKEQ. The CDR3 has 15 residues. V was pared by 4 bases and J by 5 bases, with 10 bases of the junction left unmatched. This chain's CDR3 is CASSLAEDRNYGYTF. The CDR3 DNA is TGTGCCAGCAGCCTAGCTGAGGACAGGAATTATGGCTACACCTTC.

The V gene is TRBV9, the J gene TRBJ2-7, with TRBD2 identical over 8 bases. This CDR3 is 16 amino acids long. Germline V gene lookup returns CDR1 SGDLS and CDR2 YYNGEE. With 0 bases clipped from V and 0 bases from J, the junction kept 5 bases outside the gene matches. This CDR3 is CASSVGTGGASYEQYF. The CDR3 DNA reads as TGTGCCAGCAGCGTAGGGACGGGAGGGGCCTCCTACGAGCAGTACTTC.

This clonotype showed up just a few times. The CDR3 sequence: CAISPQAGGNGYTF. The CDR3 nucleotides read TGTGCCATCAGTCCCCAGGCAGGGGGCAATGGCTACACCTTC. The chain carries TRBV10-3 and TRBJ1-2; 8 bases match TRBD1. The CDR3 runs to 14 residues. Losses at the gene ends were 5 bases for V and 6 bases for J; bases not matched to a gene: 8. The germline V gene encodes CDR1 ENHRY and CDR2 SYGVKD.

In this sample, this clonotype turned up a few times. The V call is TRBV12-3 or TRBV12-4, the J call TRBJ2-3; 8 nucleotides line up with TRBD1. The J segment lost 7 bases and the V segment lost 6 bases, leaving 12 bases of the junction unmatched. The CDR3 consists of 15 residues. DNA of the CDR3: TGTGCCAGCAGAGACAGGGGACGCGCAGGGAATACGCAGTATTTT. Amino acid sequence: CASRDRGRAGNTQYF.

The chain carries TRBV12-3 or TRBV12-4 and TRBJ1-2; no definite D call. This CDR3 spans 13 amino acids. V was clipped by 5 bases and J by 5 bases, with 12 bases between them. CDR3 protein: CASSNRRRYGYTF. DNA of the CDR3: TGTGCCAGCAGTAACAGAAGGCGTTATGGCTACACCTTC.

The chain uses TRBV20-1 and TRBJ1-5; maybe TRBD1 (5 bases). From germline, CDR1 is DFQATT and CDR2 SNEGSKA (reference sequence). CDR3 length: 15 residues. The V gene lost 3 bases and the J gene lost 2 bases, with 14 bases spanning the gap. CDR3 sequence reads: CSAREAGRGNQPQHF. The CDR3 DNA is TGCAGTGCTAGGGAAGCAGGGAGGGGCAATCAGCCCCAGCATTTT.

This clonotype was detected ten times or more. The genes are TRBV7-2 and TRBJ1-2; 12 positions agree with TRBD1. V was pared by 5 bases and J by 8 bases, with 9 bases of the junction left unmatched. This CDR3 is 15 amino acids long. Germline CDR1 is SGHTA and CDR2 is FQGNSA. CDR3 residues: CASSPQTGQGAGYTF. CDR3 sequence (DNA): TGTGCCAGCAGCCCTCAAACGGGACAGGGGGCGGGCTACACCTTC.

The genes are TRBV27 and TRBJ2-3; either TRBD1 or TRBD2 may supply D (5 bases each). Trimming stripped 3 bases from V and 7 bases from J, with 8 bases between. Germline V gives CDR1 MNHEY, CDR2 SMNVEV (reference sequence). This CDR3 comprises 12 residues. The CDR3 sequence is CASSLRGHTQYF. The DNA of the CDR3 is TGTGCCAGCAGTTTGAGGGGACATACGCAGTATTTT.

This chain connects TRBV20-1 to TRBJ2-1; 9 bases align to TRBD2. CDR3 length: 12 residues. Germline V gives CDR1 DFQATT, CDR2 SNEGSKA (reference sequence). Unmatched junction bases numbered 6, after V lost 3 bases and J lost 12 bases. The CDR3 bases are TGCAGTGCTAGCCTAGGGACTAGCCGGCAGTTCTTC. Translating it yields CSASLGTSRQFF.